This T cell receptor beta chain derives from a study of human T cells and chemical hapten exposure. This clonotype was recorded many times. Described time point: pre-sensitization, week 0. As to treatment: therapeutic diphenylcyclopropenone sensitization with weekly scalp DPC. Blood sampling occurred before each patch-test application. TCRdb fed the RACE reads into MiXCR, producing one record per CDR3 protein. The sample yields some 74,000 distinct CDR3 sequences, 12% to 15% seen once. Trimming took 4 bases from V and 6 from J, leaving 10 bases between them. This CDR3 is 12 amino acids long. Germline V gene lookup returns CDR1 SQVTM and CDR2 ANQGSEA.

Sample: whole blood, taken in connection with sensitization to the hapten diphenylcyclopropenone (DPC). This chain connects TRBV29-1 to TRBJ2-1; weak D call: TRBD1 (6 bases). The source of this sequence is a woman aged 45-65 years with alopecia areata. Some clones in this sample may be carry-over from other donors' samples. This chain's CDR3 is CSVVGQTNEQFF. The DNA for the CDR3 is TGCAGCGTTGTTGGACAGACCAATGAGCAGTTCTTC.